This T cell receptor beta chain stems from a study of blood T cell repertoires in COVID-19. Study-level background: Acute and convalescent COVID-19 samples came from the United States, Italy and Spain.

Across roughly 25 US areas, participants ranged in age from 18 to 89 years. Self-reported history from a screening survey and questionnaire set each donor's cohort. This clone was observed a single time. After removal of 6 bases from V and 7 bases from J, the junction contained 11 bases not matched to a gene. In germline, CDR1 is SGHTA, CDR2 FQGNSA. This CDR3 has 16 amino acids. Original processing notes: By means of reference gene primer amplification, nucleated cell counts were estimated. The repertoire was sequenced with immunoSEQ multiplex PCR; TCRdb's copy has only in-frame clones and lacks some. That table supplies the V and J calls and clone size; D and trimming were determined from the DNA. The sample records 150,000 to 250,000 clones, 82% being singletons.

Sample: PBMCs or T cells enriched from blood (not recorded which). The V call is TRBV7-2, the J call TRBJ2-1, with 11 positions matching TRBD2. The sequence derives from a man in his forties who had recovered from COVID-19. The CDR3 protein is CASSPSLAGGVNEQFF. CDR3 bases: TGTGCCAGCAGTCCCTCTCTAGCGGGAGGAGTAAATGAGCAGTTCTTC.